This TCR beta chain was obtained from a study of tissue T cells after allogeneic stem cell transplantation. Using immunoSEQ multiplex PCR, the repertoire was profiled, and TCRdb retains in-frame clones only, with some absent. The top ten hold about 3.8% of the sample, which has 35,000 to 50,000 clones, around nine tenths seen once. V was clipped by 3 bases and J by 0 bases; unmatched bases: 12. The CDR3 has 18 residues. From germline, CDR1 is ENHRY and CDR2 SYGVKD. Specimen: blood, collected before transplantation. The chain uses TRBV10-3 and TRBJ2-3; 7 nucleotides line up with TRBD2. This sequence originates from a woman aged 40 to 75 who later had graft-versus-host disease after an allogeneic stem cell transplant. The CDR3 coding sequence is TGTGCCATCAGTGACTTCCATCCAGCGGGGTCTAGCACAGATACGCAGTATTTT. Its protein product is CAISDFHPAGSSTDTQYF.